Below, one T cell receptor (beta chain) is given with its context. This clonotype appeared a few times. It lacks a known antigen. Nothing much larger sits one base from this clone, and base qualities are not available. TCR beta CDR3 regions were amplified from RNA transcripts. A first-round RT-PCR of the TCR CDR3 used the HTBI primer set with the Qiagen OneStep RT-PCR kit. Libraries were constructed in a second round of multiplex PCR, after which size selection and purification were performed. Sequencing of the libraries was done on an Illumina HiSeq2000 using paired-end 100 bp reads. From the authors' description of their analysis: SOAPnuke was used to process the raw data, removing reads that contained adapters or uncalled bases, had a mean Phred below 15, or lacked an exact match to the constant primer or identifier. High-quality paired reads were merged with COPE v1.2.5, and unique nucleotide sequences were defined as clonotypes. MiTCR v1.1 was used to align the clonotypes against IMGT TRBV, TRBD and TRBJ reference segments. The analysis included only V-J combinations with a frequency above 0.0001, which together covered 99.2% of the repertoires. A TCS score was defined as the ratio of F50 (clonal expansion) to E x V (chaos), with BLOSUM62-based TCRdist applied between CDR3 peptides within each V-J. Welch's t-statistics and random forest reduced some 510 V-J features to 13, which were used in a naive Bayes classifier (R e1071). TCRdb reprocessed the public reads (quality trimming at Q25 with fastp, clone calling with MiXCR) and kept in-frame beta chains. Each entry is one CDR3 protein sequence, shown with its most common DNA and genes. TCRdb, not the original authors, processed these V and J calls. This sample gives under 450,000 distinct CDR3 sequences in total; 17% of them show up just once. Around 35% of the sample belongs to the ten largest clones.

Hyperthyroidism patients were newly diagnosed, had a disease duration of under 2 months, and were aged 18 to 65 years. Any patient with an uncontrolled infection, another autoimmune disease, pregnancy or lactation was excluded. Diagnoses relied on clinical symptoms, serum thyroxine and TRAb, thyroid ultrasound and orbital computed tomography. For progressor patients, blood was drawn at the first diagnosis of hyperthyroidism, before any ophthalmopathy symptoms had appeared. PBMCs were separated from roughly 10 ml of fresh peripheral blood using Ficoll-Paque density gradient centrifugation. Patients classed as progressors first received a Graves' hyperthyroidism diagnosis and then went on to develop ophthalmopathy during follow-up. Total RNA was extracted using Trizol reagent, and RNA quality was assessed on an Agilent 2100 Bioanalyzer. The germline V gene yields KGHSH for CDR1 and LQKENI for CDR2. V is pruned by 2 bases and J by 5 bases, leaving 8 bases of the junction without a gene match. The CDR3 has 16 amino acids, counting the end cysteine and phenylalanine. Only the CDR3 DNA is retained, 48 bases long and in frame from the first base.

This entry comes from a study of T cells in Graves' hyperthyroidism and ophthalmopathy (dated by TCRdb to between 2018 and 2021). Background for the entire study: Peripheral blood was collected at initial diagnosis, before any treatment. To identify TCR V-J signatures that set the groups apart, the researchers used a discovery cohort of 100 patients, made up of 40 to 45 with Graves' ophthalmopathy and about 59 with stable Graves' hyperthyroidism. Whether ophthalmopathy could be predicted prospectively was tested in an independent validation cohort made up of roughly 19 hyperthyroidism patients plus 17 patients who later progressed to ophthalmopathy. For training and testing, the 100 or so patients in the discovery cohort were randomly divided in a 7:3 ratio. The study also compared thyroid tissue and blood T-cell repertoires from roughly six Graves' hyperthyroidism patients. Once sampling was done, hyperthyroidism patients were given methimazole at a starting dose of 30 mg daily, whereas ophthalmopathy patients were given high-dose intravenous methylprednisolone. The paper reports TCR Vbeta CDR3 sequencing of approximately 130 peripheral blood samples: approximately 43 ophthalmopathy, approximately 74 hyperthyroidism and 17 progressor patients. Here is what the overall study found, with its caveats: A model built on a 13 V-J signature distinguished ophthalmopathy from stable hyperthyroidism, reaching 87.88% sensitivity and around 81% specificity in cross-validation and 80%/75% in testing. In validation, the model predicted progression to ophthalmopathy a median of roughly 6.5 months before onset, with about 64% sensitivity and about 72% specificity. Sample size was not statistically predetermined, and blinding of investigators to group allocation was not performed. Most expanded thyroid clonotypes (frequency above 0.001) were also detected in blood, suggesting blood repertoires may reflect thyroid immune responses.

This sequence originates from a woman younger than 45 with Graves' hyperthyroidism that later progressed to Graves' ophthalmopathy. The chain is assembled from TRBV18 and TRBJ1-4; 7 bases in between match TRBD1. The sample taken for sequencing was blood. This receptor has the CDR3 CASSPEGQHLNEKLFF. The bases read TGTGCCAGCTCACCAGAGGGACAGCACCTAAATGAAAAACTGTTTTTT.